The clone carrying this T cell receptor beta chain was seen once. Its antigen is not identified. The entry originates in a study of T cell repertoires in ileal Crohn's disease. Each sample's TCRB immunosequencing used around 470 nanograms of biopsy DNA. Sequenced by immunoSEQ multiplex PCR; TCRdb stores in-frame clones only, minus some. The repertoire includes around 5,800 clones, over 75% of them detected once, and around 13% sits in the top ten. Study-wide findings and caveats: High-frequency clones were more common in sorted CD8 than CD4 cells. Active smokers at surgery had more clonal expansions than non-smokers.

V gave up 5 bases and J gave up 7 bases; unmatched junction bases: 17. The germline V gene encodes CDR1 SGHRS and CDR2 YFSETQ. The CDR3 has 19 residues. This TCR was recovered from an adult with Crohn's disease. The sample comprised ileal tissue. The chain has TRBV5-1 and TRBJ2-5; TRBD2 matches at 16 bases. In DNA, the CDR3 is TGCGCCAGCAGAGCATCCGGGACTAGCGGGGGGGCCGAAACGCCGACCCAGTACTTC. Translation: CASRASGTSGGAETPTQYF.